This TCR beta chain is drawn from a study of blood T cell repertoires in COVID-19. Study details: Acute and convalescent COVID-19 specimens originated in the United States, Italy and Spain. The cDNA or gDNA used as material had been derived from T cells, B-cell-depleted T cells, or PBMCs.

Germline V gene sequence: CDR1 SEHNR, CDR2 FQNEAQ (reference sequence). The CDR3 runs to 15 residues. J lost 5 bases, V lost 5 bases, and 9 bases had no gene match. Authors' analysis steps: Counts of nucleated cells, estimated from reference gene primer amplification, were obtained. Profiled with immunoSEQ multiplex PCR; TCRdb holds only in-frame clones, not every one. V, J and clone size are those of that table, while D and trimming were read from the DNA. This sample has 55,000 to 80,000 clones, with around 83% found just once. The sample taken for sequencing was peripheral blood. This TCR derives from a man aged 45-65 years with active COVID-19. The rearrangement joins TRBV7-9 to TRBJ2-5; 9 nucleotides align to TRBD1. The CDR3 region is CASSPTWDREETQYF. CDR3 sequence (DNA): TGTGCCAGCAGCCCAACCTGGGACAGGGAGGAGACCCAGTACTTC.